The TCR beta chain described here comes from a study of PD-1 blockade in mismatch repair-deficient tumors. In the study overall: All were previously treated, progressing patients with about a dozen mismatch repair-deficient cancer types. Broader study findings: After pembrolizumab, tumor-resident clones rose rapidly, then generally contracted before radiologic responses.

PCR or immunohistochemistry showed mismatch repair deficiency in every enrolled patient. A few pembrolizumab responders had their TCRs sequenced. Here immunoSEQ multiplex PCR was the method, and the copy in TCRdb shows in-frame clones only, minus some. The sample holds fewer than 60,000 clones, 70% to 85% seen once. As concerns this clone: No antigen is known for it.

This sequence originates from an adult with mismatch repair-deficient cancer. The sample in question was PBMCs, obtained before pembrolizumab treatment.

The CDR3 spells CAWSVTRGTAPSTDTQYF. The CDR3 coding sequence is TGTGCCTGGAGTGTAACTCGTGGGACCGCACCTAGCACAGATACGCAGTATTTT. V gene TRBV30 combines with J gene TRBJ2-3; D assignment may be TRBD1 or TRBD2 (5 bases each). Per the germline V gene, CDR1 is GTSNPN and CDR2 is SVGIG (reference sequence). The CDR3 consists of 18 residues. Trimming removed 0 bases from V and 0 bases from J, with 19 bases in between.